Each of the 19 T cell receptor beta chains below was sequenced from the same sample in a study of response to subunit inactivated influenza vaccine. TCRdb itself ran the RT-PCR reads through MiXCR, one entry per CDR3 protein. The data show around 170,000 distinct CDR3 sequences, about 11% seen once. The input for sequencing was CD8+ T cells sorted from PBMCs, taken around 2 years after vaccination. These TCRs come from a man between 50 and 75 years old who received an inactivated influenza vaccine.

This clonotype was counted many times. The CDR3, as DNA: TGTGCCAGCAGTTTCCCAGGGGGCTTCGAGCAGTACTTC. Translation: CASSFPGGFEQYF. The chain has TRBV27 and TRBJ2-7; 8 bases line up with TRBD1. The CDR3 is 13 residues long. The V segment lost 3 bases and the J segment 6 bases; nucleotides outside the gene matches: 4. Germline assignment: CDR1 MNHEY and CDR2 SMNVEV (reference sequence).

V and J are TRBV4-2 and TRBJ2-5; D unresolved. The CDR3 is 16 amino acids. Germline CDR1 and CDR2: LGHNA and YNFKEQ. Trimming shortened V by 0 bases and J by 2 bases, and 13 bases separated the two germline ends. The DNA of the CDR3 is TGTGCCAGCAGCCAAGATCCGACAAAATTTCAAGAGACCCAGTACTTC. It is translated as CASSQDPTKFQETQYF.

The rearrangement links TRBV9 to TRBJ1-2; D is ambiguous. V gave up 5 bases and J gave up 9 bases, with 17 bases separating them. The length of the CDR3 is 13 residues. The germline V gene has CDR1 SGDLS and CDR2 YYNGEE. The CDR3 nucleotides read TGTGCCAGCAGTCCGACCCCGTTGTATTGCTACACCTTC. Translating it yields CASSPTPLYCYTF.

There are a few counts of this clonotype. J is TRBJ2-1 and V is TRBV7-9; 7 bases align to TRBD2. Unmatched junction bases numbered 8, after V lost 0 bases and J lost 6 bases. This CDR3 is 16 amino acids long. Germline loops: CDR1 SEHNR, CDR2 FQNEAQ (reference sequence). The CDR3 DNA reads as TGTGCCAGCAGCTTAGCGCGCGCGGGGGAGGCCAATGAGCAGTTCTTC. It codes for CASSLARAGEANEQFF.

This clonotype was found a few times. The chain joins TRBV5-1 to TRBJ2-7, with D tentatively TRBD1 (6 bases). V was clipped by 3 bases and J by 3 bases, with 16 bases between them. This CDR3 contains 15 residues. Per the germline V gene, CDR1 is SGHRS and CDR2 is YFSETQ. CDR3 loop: CASSYQTGPGYEQYF. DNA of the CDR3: TGCGCCAGCAGCTACCAGACAGGTCCCGGCTACGAGCAGTACTTC.

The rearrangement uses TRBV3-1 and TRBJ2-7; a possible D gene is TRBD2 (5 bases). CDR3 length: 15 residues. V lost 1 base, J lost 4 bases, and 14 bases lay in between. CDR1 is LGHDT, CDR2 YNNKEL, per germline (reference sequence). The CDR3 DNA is TGTGCCAGCAGCCAAGCTGGGGAGTGGGGTTACGAGCAGTACTTC. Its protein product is CASSQAGEWGYEQYF.

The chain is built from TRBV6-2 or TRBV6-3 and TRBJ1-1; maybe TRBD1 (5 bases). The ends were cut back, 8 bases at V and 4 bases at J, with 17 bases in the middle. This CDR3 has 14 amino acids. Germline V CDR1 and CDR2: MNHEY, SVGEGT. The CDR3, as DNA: TGTGCCAGCGCTCGTCCGCAGGGCGCCACTGAAGCTTTCTTT. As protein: CASARPQGATEAFF.

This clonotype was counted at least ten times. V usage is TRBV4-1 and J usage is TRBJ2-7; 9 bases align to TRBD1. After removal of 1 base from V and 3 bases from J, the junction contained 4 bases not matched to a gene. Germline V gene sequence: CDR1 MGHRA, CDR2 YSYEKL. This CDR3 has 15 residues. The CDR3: CASSQGPGQGYEQYF. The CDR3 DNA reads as TGCGCCAGCAGCCAAGGTCCGGGACAGGGCTACGAGCAGTACTTC.

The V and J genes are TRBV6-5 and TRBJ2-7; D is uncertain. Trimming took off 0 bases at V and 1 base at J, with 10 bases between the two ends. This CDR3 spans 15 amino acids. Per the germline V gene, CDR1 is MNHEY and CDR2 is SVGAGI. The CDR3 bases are TGTGCCAGCAGTTACTCAGGGTCCGGATCCTACGAGCAGTACTTC. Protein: CASSYSGSGSYEQYF.

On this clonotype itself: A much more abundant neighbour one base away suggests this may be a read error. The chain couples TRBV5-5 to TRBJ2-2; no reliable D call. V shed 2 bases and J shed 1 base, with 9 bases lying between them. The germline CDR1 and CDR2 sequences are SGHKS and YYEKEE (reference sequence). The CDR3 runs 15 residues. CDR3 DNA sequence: TGTGCCAGCAGCTTCATAACAGTGAACACCGGGGAGCTGTTTTTT. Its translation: CASSFITVNTGELFF.

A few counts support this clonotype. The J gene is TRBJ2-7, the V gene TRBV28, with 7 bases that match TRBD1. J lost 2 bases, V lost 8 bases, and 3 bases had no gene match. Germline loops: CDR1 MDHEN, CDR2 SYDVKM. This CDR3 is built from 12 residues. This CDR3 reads CASLGGAYEQYF. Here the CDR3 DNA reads TGTGCCAGCCTAGGGGGCGCCTACGAGCAGTACTTC.

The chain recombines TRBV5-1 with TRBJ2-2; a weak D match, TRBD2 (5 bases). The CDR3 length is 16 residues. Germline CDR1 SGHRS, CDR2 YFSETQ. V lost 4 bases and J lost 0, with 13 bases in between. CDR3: CASSPTREPNTGELFF. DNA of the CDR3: TGCGCCAGCAGCCCGACCCGGGAACCGAACACCGGGGAGCTGTTTTTT.

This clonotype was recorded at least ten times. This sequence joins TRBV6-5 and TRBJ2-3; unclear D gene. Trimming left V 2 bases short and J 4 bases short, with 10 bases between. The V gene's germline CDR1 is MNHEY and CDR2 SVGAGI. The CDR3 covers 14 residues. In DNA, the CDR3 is TGTGCCAGCAGTTACGCGGCTAACTCAGATACGCAGTATTTT. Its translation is CASSYAANSDTQYF.

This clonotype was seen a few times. The CDR3 loop is CASSHYEGDSTDTQYF. CDR3 nucleotide sequence: TGTGCCAGCAGCCATTACGAAGGGGATAGCACAGATACGCAGTATTTT. The gene calls are TRBV4-2 and TRBJ2-3, with D possibly being TRBD1 (5 bases). The CDR3 sequence is 16 residues long. Germline V gene sequence: CDR1 LGHNA, CDR2 YNFKEQ. The V end was cut by 3 bases, the J end by 0 bases, with 13 bases between.

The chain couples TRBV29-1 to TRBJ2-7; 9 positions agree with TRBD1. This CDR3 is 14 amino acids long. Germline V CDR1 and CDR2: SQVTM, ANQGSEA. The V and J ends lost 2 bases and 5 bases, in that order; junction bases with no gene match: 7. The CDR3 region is CSVEIRDRDHEQYF. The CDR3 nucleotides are TGCAGCGTTGAAATCCGGGACAGGGACCACGAGCAGTACTTC.

DNA of the CDR3: TGTGCCAGCAACTTACCGGGACAAGTTAATTCACCCCTCCACTTT. Encoded protein: CASNLPGQVNSPLHF. The gene calls are TRBV28 and TRBJ1-6, with D possibly TRBD1 on 6 matching bases. Germline assignment: CDR1 MDHEN and CDR2 SYDVKM. Trimming took off 7 bases at V and 6 bases at J, with 16 bases between the two ends. CDR3 length equals 15 residues.

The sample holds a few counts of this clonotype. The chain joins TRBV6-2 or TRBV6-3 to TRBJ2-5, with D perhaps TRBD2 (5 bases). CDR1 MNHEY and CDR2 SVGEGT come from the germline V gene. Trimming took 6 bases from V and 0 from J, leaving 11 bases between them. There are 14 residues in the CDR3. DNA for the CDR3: TGTGCCAGCAGGGAGGTGTGGGACCAAGAGACCCAGTACTTC. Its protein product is CASREVWDQETQYF.

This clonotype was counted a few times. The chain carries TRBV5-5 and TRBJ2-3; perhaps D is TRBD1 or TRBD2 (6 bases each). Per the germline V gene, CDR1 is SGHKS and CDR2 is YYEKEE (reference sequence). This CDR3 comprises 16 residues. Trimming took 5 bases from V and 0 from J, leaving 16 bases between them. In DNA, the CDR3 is TGTGCCAGCAGTAGACCGGAGGGGGACAGCACAGATACGCAGTATTTT. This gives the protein CASSRPEGDSTDTQYF.

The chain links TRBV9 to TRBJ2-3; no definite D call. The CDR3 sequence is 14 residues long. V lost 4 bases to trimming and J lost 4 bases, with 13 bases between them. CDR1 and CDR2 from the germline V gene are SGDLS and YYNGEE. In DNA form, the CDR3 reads TGTGCCAGCAGCTGGACCCTCGGCGCAGATACGCAGTATTTT. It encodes CASSWTLGADTQYF.